The sequence of this T cell receptor (beta chain) was determined in a study of resident and recirculating memory T cells in vitiligo. For the study at large: Each patient gave two lesional and two nonlesional epidermal shave biopsies, plus PBMCs.

Findings of the study overall: No single dominant TCR clone appeared; lesion clonality varied. Different lesions suggested infiltration by different T cell clones.

Germline assignment: CDR1 MNHEY and CDR2 SVGAGI. The CDR3 totals 13 residues. After removal of 5 bases from V and 9 bases from J, the junction contained 6 bases not matched to a gene. TCRdb's copy holds only in-frame clones and misses some; the assay was immunoSEQ multiplex PCR. The sample yields around 38,000 clones, about nine tenths seen once. Points on this clone: No antigen is known for it.

Stability required unchanged lesions during the previous 6 months. The receptor's source is a male donor with vitiligo. The specimen was blood. V and J are TRBV6-5 and TRBJ2-4, with 8 bases fitting TRBD1. This chain's CDR3 is CASSQGARSIQYF. The CDR3 nucleotides read TGTGCCAGCAGTCAGGGGGCGCGAAGCATTCAGTACTTC.